This TCR beta chain was documented in a study of shared clonotypes between healthy human individuals. Study outcomes and limitations: Sharing of clonotypes among donors was expected to vary with sequencing depth. Rarefaction exposed incomplete sorted-subset sequencing despite large depth. The study found lower generation probabilities in non-shared clonotypes than in those shared by all four donors.

To note about this clone: Its specificity is unknown.

V was trimmed by 4 bases and J by 10 bases, leaving 16 bases between them. The CDR3 contains 13 residues. CDR1 MNHEY and CDR2 SMNVEV come from the germline V gene (reference sequence). Generated by immunoSEQ multiplex PCR, the TCRdb table keeps only in-frame clones and is missing some. This sample has some 2.3 million clones, with approximately 95% found just once. V usage is TRBV27 and J usage is TRBJ1-1, with D possibly matching TRBD1 (5 bases). The sequenced sample was naive CD4+ T cells from PBMCs. Regarding subset: CD45RA+ positively selected. This TCR derives from a man aged 18 to 30 in good health. Some clones in this sample may be carry-over from other donors' samples. This chain's CDR3 is CASSSRGRPVAFF. CDR3 nucleotides: TGTGCCAGCAGTTCTCGGGGGAGGCCGGTAGCTTTCTTT.